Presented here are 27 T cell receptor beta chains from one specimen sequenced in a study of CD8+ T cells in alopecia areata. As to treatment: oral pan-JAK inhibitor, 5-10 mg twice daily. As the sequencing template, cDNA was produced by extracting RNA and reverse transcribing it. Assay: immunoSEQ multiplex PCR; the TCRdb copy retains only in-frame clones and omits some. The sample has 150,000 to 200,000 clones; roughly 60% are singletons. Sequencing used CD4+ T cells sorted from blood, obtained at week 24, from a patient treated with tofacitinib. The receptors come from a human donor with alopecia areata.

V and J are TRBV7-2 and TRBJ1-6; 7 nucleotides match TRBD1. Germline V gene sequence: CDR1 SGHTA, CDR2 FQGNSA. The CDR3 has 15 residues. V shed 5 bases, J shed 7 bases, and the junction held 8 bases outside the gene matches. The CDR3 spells CASSATGQENSPLHF. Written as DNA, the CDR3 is TGTGCCAGCAGCGCAACTGGACAGGAGAATTCACCCCTCCACTTT. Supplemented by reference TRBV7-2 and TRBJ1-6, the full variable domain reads GAGVSQSPSNKVTEKGKDVELRCDPISGHTALYWYRQSLGQGLEFLIYFQGNSAPDKSGLPSDRFSAERTGGSVSTLTIQRTQQEDSAVYLCASSATGQENSPLHFGNGTRLTVT.

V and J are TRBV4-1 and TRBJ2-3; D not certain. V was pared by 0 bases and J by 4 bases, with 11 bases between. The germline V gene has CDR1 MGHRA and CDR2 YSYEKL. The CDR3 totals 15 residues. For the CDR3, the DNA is TGCGCCAGCAGCCAAGACAAGGGTTCGGCAGATACGCAGTATTTT. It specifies CASSQDKGSADTQYF.

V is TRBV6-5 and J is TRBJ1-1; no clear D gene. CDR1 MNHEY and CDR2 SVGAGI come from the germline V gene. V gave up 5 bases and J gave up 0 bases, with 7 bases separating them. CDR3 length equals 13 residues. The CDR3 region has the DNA TGTGCCAGCAGTCCCCAGGTGAACACTGAAGCTTTCTTT. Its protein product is CASSPQVNTEAFF.

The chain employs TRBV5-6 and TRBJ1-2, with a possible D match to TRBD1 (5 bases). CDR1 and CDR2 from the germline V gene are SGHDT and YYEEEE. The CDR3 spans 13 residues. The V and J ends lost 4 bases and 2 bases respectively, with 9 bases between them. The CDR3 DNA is TGTGCCAGCAGCGTAGACAGCAACTATGGCTACACCTTC. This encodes CASSVDSNYGYTF.

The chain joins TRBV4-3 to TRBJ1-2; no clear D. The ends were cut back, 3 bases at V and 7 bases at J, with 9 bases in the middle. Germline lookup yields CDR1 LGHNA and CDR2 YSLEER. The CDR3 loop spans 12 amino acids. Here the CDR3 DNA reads TGCGCCAGCAGCCATCGGACCGGTGGCTACACCTTC. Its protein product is CASSHRTGGYTF.

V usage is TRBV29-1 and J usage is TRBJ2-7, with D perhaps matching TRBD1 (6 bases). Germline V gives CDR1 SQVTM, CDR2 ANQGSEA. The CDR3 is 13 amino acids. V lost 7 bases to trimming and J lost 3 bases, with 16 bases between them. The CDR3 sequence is CSGPDSPSYEQYF. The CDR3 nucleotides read TGCAGCGGGCCGGACAGCCCGAGCTACGAGCAGTACTTC.

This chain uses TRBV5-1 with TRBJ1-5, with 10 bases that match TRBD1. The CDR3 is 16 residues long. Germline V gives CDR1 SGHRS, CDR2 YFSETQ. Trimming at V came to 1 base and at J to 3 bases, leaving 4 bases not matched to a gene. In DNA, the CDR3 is TGCGCCAGCAGCTTGAGTGGGACAGGGGACAATCAGCCCCAGCATTTT. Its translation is CASSLSGTGDNQPQHF. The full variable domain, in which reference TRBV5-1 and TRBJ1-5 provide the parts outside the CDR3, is KAGVTQTPRYLIKTRGQQVTLSCSPISGHRSVSWYQQTPGQGLQFLFEYFSETQRNKGNFPGRFSGRQFSNSRSEMNVSTLELGDSALYLCASSLSGTGDNQPQHFGDGTRLSIL.

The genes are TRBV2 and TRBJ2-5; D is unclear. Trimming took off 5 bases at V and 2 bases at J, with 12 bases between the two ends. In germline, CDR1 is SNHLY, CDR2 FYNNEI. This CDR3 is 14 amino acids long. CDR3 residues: CASSMMSPQETQYF. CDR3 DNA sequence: TGTGCCAGCAGTATGATGAGCCCGCAAGAGACCCAGTACTTC.

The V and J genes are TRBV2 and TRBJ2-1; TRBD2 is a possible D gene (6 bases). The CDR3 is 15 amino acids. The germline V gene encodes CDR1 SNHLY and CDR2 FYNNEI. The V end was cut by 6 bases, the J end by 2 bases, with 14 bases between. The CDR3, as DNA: TGTGCCAGCAGCGGGGACTTCGGGCCCTACAATGAGCAGTTCTTC. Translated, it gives CASSGDFGPYNEQFF.

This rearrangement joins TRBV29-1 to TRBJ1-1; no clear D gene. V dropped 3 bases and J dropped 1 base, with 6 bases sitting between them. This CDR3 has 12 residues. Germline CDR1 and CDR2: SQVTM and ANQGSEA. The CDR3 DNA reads TGCAGCGTTGACGGCCCGAACACTGAAGCTTTCTTT. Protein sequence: CSVDGPNTEAFF. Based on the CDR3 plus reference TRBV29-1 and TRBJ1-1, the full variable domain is SAVISQKPSRDICQRGTSLTIQCQVDSQVTMMFWYRQQPGQSLTLIATANQGSEATYESGFVIDKFPISRPNLTFSTLTVSNMSPEDSSIYLCSVDGPNTEAFFGQGTRLTVV.

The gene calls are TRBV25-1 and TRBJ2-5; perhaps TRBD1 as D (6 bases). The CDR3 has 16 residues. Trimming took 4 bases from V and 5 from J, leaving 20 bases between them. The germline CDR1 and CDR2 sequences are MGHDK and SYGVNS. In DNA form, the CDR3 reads TGTGCCAGCAGTGGACCCACAGGGCGGGTCGGGGAGACCCAGTACTTC. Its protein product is CASSGPTGRVGETQYF.

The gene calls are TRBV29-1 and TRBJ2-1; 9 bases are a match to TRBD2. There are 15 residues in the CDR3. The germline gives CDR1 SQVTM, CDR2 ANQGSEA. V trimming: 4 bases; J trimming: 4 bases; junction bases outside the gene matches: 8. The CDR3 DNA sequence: TGCAGCGTTGCTTCCGCGGGGGGGAGGTACAATGAGCAGTTCTTC. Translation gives CSVASAGGRYNEQFF.

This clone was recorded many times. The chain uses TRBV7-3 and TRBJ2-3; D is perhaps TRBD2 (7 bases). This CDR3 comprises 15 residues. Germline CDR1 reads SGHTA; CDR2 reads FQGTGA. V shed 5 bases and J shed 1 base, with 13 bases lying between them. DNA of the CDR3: TGTGCCAGCAGCCAGTCGGGGGGCCGCACAGATACGCAGTATTTT. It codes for CASSQSGGRTDTQYF.

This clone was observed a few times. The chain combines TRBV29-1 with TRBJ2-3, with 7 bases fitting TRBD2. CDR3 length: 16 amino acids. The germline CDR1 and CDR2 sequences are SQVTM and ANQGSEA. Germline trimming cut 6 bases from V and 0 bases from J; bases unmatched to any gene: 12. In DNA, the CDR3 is TGCAGCGTCGGCCGAAAACTAGCGATAAGCACAGATACGCAGTATTTT. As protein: CSVGRKLAISTDTQYF.

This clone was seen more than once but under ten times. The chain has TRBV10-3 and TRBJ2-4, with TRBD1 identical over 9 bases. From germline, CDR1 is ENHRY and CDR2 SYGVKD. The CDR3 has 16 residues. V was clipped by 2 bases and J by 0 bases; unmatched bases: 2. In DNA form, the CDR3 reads TGTGCCATCAGTGAGGGGGACAGGGTAGCCAAAAACATTCAGTACTTC. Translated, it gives CAISEGDRVAKNIQYF.

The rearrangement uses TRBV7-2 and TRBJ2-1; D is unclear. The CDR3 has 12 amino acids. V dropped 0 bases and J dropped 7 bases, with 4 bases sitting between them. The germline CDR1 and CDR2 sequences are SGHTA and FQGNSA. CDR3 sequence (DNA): TGTGCCAGCAGCTTAGCGCCGAATGAGCAGTTCTTC. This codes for CASSLAPNEQFF.

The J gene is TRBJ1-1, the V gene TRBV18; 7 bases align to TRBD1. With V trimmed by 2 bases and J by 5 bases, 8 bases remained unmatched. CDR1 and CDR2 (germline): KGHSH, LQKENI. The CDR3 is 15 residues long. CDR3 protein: CASSPEFGRGTEAFF. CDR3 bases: TGTGCCAGCTCACCAGAGTTTGGCAGGGGGACTGAAGCTTTCTTT. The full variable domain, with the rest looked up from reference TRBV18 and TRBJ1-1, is NAGVMQNPRHLVRRRGQEARLRCSPMKGHSHVYWYRQLPEEGLKFMVYLQKENIIDESGMPKERFSAEFPKEGPSILRIQQVVRGDSAAYFCASSPEFGRGTEAFFGQGTRLTVV.

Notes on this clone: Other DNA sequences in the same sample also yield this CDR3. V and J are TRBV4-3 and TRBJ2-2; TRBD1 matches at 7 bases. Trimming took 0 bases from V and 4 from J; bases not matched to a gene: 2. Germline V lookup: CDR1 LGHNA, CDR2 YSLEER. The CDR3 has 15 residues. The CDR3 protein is CASSQEAGGTGELFF. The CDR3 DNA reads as TGCGCCAGCAGCCAAGAGGCAGGGGGCACCGGGGAGCTGTTTTTT.

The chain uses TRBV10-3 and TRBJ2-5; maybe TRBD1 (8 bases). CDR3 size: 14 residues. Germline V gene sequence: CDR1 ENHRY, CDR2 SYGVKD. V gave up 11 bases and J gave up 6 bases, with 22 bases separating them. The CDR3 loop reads CAVSEGQGGKTQYF. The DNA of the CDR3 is TGTGCCGTCTCCGAAGGACAGGGAGGGAAGACCCAGTACTTC.

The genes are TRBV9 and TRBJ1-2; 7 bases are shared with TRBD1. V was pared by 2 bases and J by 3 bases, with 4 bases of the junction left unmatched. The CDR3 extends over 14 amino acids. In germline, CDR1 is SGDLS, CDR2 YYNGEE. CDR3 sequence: CASSVRQGDYGYTF. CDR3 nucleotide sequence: TGTGCCAGCAGCGTGAGACAGGGCGACTATGGCTACACCTTC.

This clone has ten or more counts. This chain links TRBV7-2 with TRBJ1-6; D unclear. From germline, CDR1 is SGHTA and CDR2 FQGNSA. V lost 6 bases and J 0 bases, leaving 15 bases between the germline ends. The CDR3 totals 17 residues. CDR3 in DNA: TGTGCCAGCAGACCATCATTGGCTGGCTCCTATAATTCACCCCTCCACTTT. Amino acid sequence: CASRPSLAGSYNSPLHF. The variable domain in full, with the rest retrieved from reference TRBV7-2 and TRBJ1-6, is GAGVSQSPSNKVTEKGKDVELRCDPISGHTALYWYRQSLGQGLEFLIYFQGNSAPDKSGLPSDRFSAERTGGSVSTLTIQRTQQEDSAVYLCASRPSLAGSYNSPLHFGNGTRLTVT.

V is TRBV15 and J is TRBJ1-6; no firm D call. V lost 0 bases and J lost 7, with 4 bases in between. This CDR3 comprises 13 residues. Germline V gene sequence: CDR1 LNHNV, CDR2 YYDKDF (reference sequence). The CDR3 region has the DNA TGTGCCACCAGCAGAGATCGGAATTCACCCCTCCACTTT. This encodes CATSRDRNSPLHF.

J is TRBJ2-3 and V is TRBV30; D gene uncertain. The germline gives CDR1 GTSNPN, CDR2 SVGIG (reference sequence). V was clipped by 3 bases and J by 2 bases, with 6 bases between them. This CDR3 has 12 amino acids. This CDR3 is CAWRLSTDTQYF. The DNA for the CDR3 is TGTGCCTGGAGATTGTCCACAGATACGCAGTATTTT.

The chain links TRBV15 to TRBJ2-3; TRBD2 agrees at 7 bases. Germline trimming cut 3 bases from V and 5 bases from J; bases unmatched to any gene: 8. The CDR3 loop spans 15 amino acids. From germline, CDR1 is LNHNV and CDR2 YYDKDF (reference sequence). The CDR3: CATSRSGGREDTQYF. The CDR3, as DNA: TGTGCCACCAGCAGGTCGGGGGGTCGGGAAGATACGCAGTATTTT.

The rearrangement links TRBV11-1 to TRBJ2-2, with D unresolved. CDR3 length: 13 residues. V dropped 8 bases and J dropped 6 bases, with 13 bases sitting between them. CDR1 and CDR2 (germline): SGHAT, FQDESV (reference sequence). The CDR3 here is CASQALVPGELFF. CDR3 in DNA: TGTGCCAGCCAGGCTTTGGTTCCCGGGGAGCTGTTTTTT. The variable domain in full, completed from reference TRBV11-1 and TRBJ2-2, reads EAEVAQSPRYKITEKSQAVAFWCDPISGHATLYWYRQILGQGPELLVQFQDESVVDDSQLPKDRFSAERLKGVDSTLKIQPAELGDSAMYLCASQALVPGELFFGEGSRLTVL.

CDR3 amino acids: CASSTRTADNYGYTF. The DNA of the CDR3 is TGTGCCAGCAGCACTCGGACAGCTGATAACTATGGCTACACCTTC. The genes are TRBV7-2 and TRBJ1-2; D may be TRBD1 (6 bases). The length of the CDR3 is 15 residues. The germline V gene encodes CDR1 SGHTA and CDR2 FQGNSA. V lost 5 bases and J lost 1, with 14 bases in between.

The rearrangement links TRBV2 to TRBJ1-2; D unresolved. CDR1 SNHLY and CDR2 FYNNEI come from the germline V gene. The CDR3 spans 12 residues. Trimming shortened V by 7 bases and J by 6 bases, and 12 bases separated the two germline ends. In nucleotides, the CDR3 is TGTGCCAGCATTAGAGTGGATGATGGCTACACCTTC. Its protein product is CASIRVDDGYTF.